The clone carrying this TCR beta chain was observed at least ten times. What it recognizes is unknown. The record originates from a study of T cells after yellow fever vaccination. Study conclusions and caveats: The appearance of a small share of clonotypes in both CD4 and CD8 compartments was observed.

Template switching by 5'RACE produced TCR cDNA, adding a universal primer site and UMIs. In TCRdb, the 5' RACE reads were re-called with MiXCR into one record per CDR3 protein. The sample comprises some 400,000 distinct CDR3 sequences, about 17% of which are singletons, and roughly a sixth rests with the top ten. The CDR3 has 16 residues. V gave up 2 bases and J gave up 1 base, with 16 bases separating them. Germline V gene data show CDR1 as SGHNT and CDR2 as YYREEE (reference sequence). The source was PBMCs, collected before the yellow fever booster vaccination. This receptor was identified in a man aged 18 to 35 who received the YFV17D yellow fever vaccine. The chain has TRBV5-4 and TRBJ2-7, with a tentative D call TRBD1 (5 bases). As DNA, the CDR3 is TGTGCCAGCAGCTTTGGGTTTGACAGCCCATCCTACGAGCAGTACTTC. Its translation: CASSFGFDSPSYEQYF.